This T cell receptor beta chain comes out of a study of cytomegalovirus exposure and HLA in healthy donors (TCRdb year 2017). With regard to the full study: In an earlier analysis of approximately 500 of the donors, roughly 300 Gb of sequence data and 100 million or so unique TCR beta sequences from approximately 180 million T cells were reported. A later analysis re-examined previously published TCR beta repertoires from over 500 donors and added high-resolution HLA genotyping to investigate patterns of TCR occurrence. Roughly five DR-DQ haplotypes were handled as single units for association and clustering because linkage in the cohort was strong. Of the 350 to 400 genotyped donors, approximately 83% fell in the genetic ancestry cluster associated with self-reported Caucasian donors. In a later genetic analysis, genome-wide SNP genotypes for about three fifths of the roughly 670 donors were used, and that subset was treated as a discovery cohort. Across roughly 420 genotyped donors of the cohort, an average of roughly 200,000 unique TCR beta nucleotide sequences per donor were sequenced, and approximately 17% of those sequences were non-productive. The study combined high-throughput TCR immunosequencing, statistical association of individual TCRs with disease status, and machine learning to predict cytomegalovirus infection status. In an earlier analysis of several hundred of the donors, high-throughput TCR beta sequencing was used to judge whether each TCR beta V gene segment behaved as functional or pseudogenic. Donor age, sex, ethnicity and CMV serostatus were compiled alongside the repertoire data. Along with the roughly 700-subject first cohort, a separate validation cohort of more than 90 different subjects was used. The study was designed to test whether signatures of past pathogen exposure could be identified by cataloging public T cell receptors. The study used immunosequencing to profile the T cell repertoires of about 670 subjects and linked those repertoires to cytomegalovirus serostatus. HLA typing covered class I and class II loci at four-digit resolution. Rather than using new phenotypic data, the later analysis identified candidate immune exposures from TCR beta sequences and from how often those sequences occurred across donors. An early release covering 550 to 700 HLA-typed donors comprised approximately 300 gigabases of sequencing data and tens of millions of unique TCR sequences. All discovery cohort repertoires had been generated using a single sequencing platform. Typing coverage differed by locus: A, B, C, DRB1 and DQB1 were typed in about 620-630 donors, DQA1 in about 550, DPA1 in some 570, and DPB1 in just under 490. What the work shows at the level of the full study, not this receptor alone: A group of highly shared sequence variants was considered likely to be a technical artifact of the sequencing pipeline. When HLA alleles, especially DR and DQ, strongly co-occurred, attributing TCR associations to individual alleles was difficult. In this cohort, only TCR beta chains were sequenced, and detectable features were limited by the absence of alpha or paired-chain data. Most CMV-associated TCR beta chains appeared to be HLA-restricted in a later analysis, and the HLA associations seemed to be driven largely by CMV exposure. The study listed 150 to 200 TCR beta chains as associated with cytomegalovirus. A later genetic analysis reported fewer N-insertions in productive TCRs among donors in an Asian-associated ancestry cluster than the roughly 650-donor mean. At a false discovery rate of 0.05, a later analysis linked 16,951 TCR beta sequences to specific HLA alleles. The classifier was reported to diagnose cytomegalovirus status with high specificity and sensitivity in both the original and validation cohorts. According to a later analysis, parvovirus B19, influenza, CMV and Epstein-Barr virus appeared linked to several top co-occurrence clusters. A further reported finding was that TCR beta sequences accurately predicted the HLA-A and HLA-B alleles for most subjects in the first cohort. Linkage disequilibrium might explain the correlated functional status among segregating V segments, but an unknown experimental factor could not be ruled out. CMV serostatus was the only immune exposure information available for the cohort. In a later analysis, TCR association rates were found to vary across HLA loci, with the most associated TCRs seen for DRB1 alleles and the fewest for HLA-C alleles. Because counts were too low, about 17 rarely observed V segments, including chromosome 9 orphons, were excluded from the earlier analysis of about 500 of the donors. In vitro tests confirmed that three of the cytomegalovirus-associated TCR beta chains recognize cytomegalovirus antigens. In an earlier analysis of some 540 of the donors, most TCR beta V segments appeared in productive rearrangements about 87% or about 30% of the time, broadly matching IMGT annotations. The authors suggested that the approach could potentially be generalized to other disease states and immunological phenotypes. HLA typing was unavailable for some donors at each locus, so association tests used only the typed subset. Presence/absence analyses assumed roughly uniform sequencing depth across donors, an assumption that may not hold. In a later analysis, HLA-associated TCR beta chains showed more clonal expansion and lower generation probabilities than non-associated chains that were equally common. Most TCR sequences were seen in very few donors, while some public TCRs were found in many individuals. An association between a missense DCLRE1C variant and V-gene and J-gene trimming of TCR beta chains was found in a later genetic analysis and replicated in an independent cohort.

This clone is a singleton in its sample. No cognate antigen has been identified for it. Per-base qualities were not stored, and no clone one base away is much larger. The cohort comprised more than 550 healthy bone marrow donors. Cohort members were all nominally healthy when sampled, although unrecorded immune exposures were likely present. The donor was CMV seronegative and belonged to the group of 352 seronegative cohort members. A peripheral blood sample was provided by each donor, and peripheral blood mononuclear cells were used for TCR beta sequencing. The Qiagen DNeasy Blood Extraction Kit was used to extract genomic DNA from the blood cell samples. The library came from the immunoSEQ multiplex PCR assay. For the multiplex PCR, a mixture combining 60 forward primers for TCR Vbeta segments and 13 reverse primers for TCR Jbeta segments was used. A multiplex PCR assay on genomic DNA amplified the CDR3 region of rearranged TCR beta genes. On the Illumina HiSeq System, the amplified TCR beta libraries were sequenced as 87-base-pair reads. The original methods were these. A later analysis tallied 80 million to 95 million unique TCR beta chains across the 666 repertoires, and some 10 million of those chains were shared by two or more donors. A nearest-neighbor algorithm error-corrected the raw reads and collapsed the reads into unique sequences, merging closely related sequences to remove PCR and sequencing errors. CDR3 sequences were aligned to IMGT reference sequences to assign V, D and J gene segments. For a sequence to be retained, at least a six-nucleotide match to both a V gene segment and a J gene segment was required. A rearrangement counted as productive if the CDR3 had no stop codons and remained in frame with V and J, and every other rearrangement counted as non-productive. Following IMGT convention, CDR3 was defined as the stretch from the second conserved V-encoded cysteine to the conserved J-encoded phenylalanine. In an earlier analysis of around 640 of the donors, sequences lacking an unambiguous match to a single V gene segment were excluded. An earlier analysis of about 600 of the donors called V segments functional above 56.7% productive rearrangements and segregating when the between-donor standard deviation exceeded 5%. To diagnose cytomegalovirus status from the catalog of TCR beta chain sequences, a statistical classification framework was built. V and J gene assignment, in a later analysis, came from comparing TCR nucleotide sequences with IMGT/GENE-DB human TR gene sequences. Using the TCRdist pipeline, a later analysis assigned CDR3 sequences along with most-parsimonious VDJ recombination scenarios. In a later analysis, every TCR beta chain was defined by the combination of its CDR3 amino acid sequence and its V-gene family, and reads without a unique V-gene family were dropped. In a later analysis, fewer than 650 highly shared, low-generation-probability nucleotide sequences were removed to address suspected cross-contamination and a sequencing artifact. A later analysis calculated a clonal expansion index for each public chain from normalized within-repertoire ranks of inferred template counts. In a later analysis, generation probabilities were computed using a VDJ recombination model fitted to out-of-frame rearrangements, and the results were checked against IGoR. A later analysis scored TCR-TCR, TCR-HLA and TCR-CMV co-occurrence with hypergeometric tests, applying a repertoire-size bias correction to TCR pairs. False discovery rates were estimated in a later analysis by permuting HLA or CMV assignments 20 times. In a later analysis, co-occurring TCRs were grouped using DBSCAN, with TCRdist sequence similarity added in when clustering inside HLA-allele-positive subsets. Repertoires with fewer than 30,000 or more than 120,000 public chains were left out of co-occurrence clustering, as were about 5 repertoires with anomalous nucleotide sharing. The clones in this table, taken by TCRdb from immuneACCESS, are in-frame only. Not every clone is retained; where verified, under half of the shortfall comes from an unresolved V gene, and the cause of the rest is unknown. From that table come the V and J calls and clone size; the DNA was used to work out D and trimming. Present in this sample are 150,000 to 200,000 clones, around 90% of which were seen just once. The leading ten clones occupy more than 0.7% of the sample.

The sample was PBMCs. The receptor was derived from a woman aged 25-40 years in good health and CMV-seronegative.

In nucleotide form, the sequence is TGCGCCAGCAGCCGGGGGGGAACTAACTATGGCTACACCTTC. Its translation is CASSRGGTNYGYTF. The chain was built from TRBV4-3 and TRBJ1-2; perhaps TRBD1 is the D gene, with 5 bases matching. CDR1 and CDR2 are drawn from the germline V gene: LGHNA, YSLEER. Including the terminal cysteine and phenylalanine, the CDR3 comprises 14 residues. The CDR3 DNA has 42 bases and is translated from base 1. V is clipped by 4 bases and J by 0 bases, and the sequence between their germline boundaries is 9 bases long.